What follows are 3 T cell receptor beta chains derived from one specimen sequenced in a study of technical replicates of blood from a few donors. Generated by immunoSEQ multiplex PCR, the TCRdb table keeps only in-frame clones and is missing some. The sample shows about 80,000 clones, about 93% of them seen only once. Sequenced sample: T cells isolated from PBMCs. The receptors were sampled from a human donor in good health.

V gene TRBV6-1 combines with J gene TRBJ2-1, with 7 bases identical to TRBD1. The germline CDR1 and CDR2 sequences are MNHNS and SASEGT. The ends lost 3 bases at V and 3 bases at J; junction bases unmatched: 5. This CDR3 is built from 15 residues. In nucleotides, the CDR3 is TGTGCCAGCAGTGAGGGCTCAGGGGGCTACAATGAGCAGTTCTTC. It encodes CASSEGSGGYNEQFF.

The chain carries TRBV6-5 and TRBJ2-7; 10 nucleotides match TRBD2. Germline V gene lookup returns CDR1 MNHEY and CDR2 SVGAGI. The CDR3 totals 15 residues. J lost 6 bases, V lost 1 base, and 6 bases had no gene match. Here the CDR3 DNA reads TGTGCCAGCAGTTACTTCCTAGCGGGAGAAGGCGAGCAGTACTTC. It yields the protein CASSYFLAGEGEQYF.

This rearrangement joins TRBV7-3 to TRBJ2-1, with 7 positions matching TRBD2. V shed 1 base, J shed 0 bases, and the junction held 12 bases outside the gene matches. Germline loops: CDR1 SGHTA, CDR2 FQGTGA. The CDR3 contains 19 residues. The CDR3, as DNA: TGTGCCAGCAGCTTAAAACCCCCGGGGGGAGGGAGCTCCTACAATGAGCAGTTCTTC. The encoded protein is CASSLKPPGGGSSYNEQFF.